This record concerns one T cell receptor beta chain sequence. Its target is unknown. The entry originates in a study of T cells after yellow fever vaccination. Study outcomes and limitations: Researchers noted that a small share of clonotypes showed up in both CD4 and CD8 compartments.

TCRdb reprocessed the 5' RACE reads via MiXCR and lists one record per CDR3 protein. The sample gives around 530,000 distinct CDR3 sequences, less than 20% of which show up once; 15% to 20% is in the top ten. Germline values: CDR1 SNHLY, CDR2 FYNNEI. CDR3 size: 14 residues. The junction had 10 bases not matched to a gene; V was cut back by 7 bases and J by 9 bases. The origin of this receptor is a man between 18 and 29 years old who received the YFV17D yellow fever vaccine. This specimen was PBMCs, taken around 5 days after the first yellow fever vaccination. V is TRBV2 and J is TRBJ1-5, with 9 bases aligning to TRBD1. CDR3 sequence (DNA): TGTGCCAGCACCCGCACAGGGGGCGACGGGCCCCAGCATTTT. Residues: CASTRTGGDGPQHF.